This T cell receptor beta chain was identified during a study of blood T cells in healthy people across ages. This clonotype showed up just a few times. In germline, CDR1 is SGHTA, CDR2 FQGNSA. Deletions cut 4 bases from V and 8 bases from J, with 12 bases between. The CDR3 length is 13 residues. A J-beta primer mix and a sample-barcoded 5' primer were used in a second PCR of about 7 to 12 cycles. TCRdb reanalysed the 5' RACE reads using MiXCR and keeps one entry per CDR3 protein. Among about 900,000 distinct CDR3 sequences listed, 62% were seen once. The chain recombines TRBV7-2 with TRBJ2-1; D is ambiguous. The specimen was blood. This TCR was sampled from a man aged 25-45 years in good health. The CDR3 protein is CASSYLDTYEQFF. CDR3 in DNA: TGTGCCAGCAGCTACCTAGACACCTATGAGCAGTTCTTC.